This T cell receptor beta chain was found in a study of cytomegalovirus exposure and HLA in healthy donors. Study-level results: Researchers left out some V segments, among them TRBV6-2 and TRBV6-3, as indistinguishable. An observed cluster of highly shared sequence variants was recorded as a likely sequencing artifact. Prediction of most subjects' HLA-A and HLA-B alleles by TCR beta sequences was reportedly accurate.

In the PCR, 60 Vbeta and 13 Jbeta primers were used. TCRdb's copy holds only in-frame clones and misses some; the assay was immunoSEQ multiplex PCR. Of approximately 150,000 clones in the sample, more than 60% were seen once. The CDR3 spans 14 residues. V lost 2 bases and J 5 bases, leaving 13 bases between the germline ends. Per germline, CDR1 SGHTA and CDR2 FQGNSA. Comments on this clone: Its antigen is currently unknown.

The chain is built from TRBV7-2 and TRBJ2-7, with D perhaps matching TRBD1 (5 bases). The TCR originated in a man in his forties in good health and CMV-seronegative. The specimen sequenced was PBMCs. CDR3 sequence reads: CASSLQTPRDEQYF. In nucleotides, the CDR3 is TGTGCCAGCAGCTTACAAACCCCCAGGGACGAGCAGTACTTC. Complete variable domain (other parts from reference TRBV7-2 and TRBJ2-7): GAGVSQSPSNKVTEKGKDVELRCDPISGHTALYWYRQSLGQGLEFLIYFQGNSAPDKSGLPSDRFSAERTGGSVSTLTIQRTQQEDSAVYLCASSLQTPRDEQYFGPGTRLTVT.